The clone carrying this T cell receptor (beta chain) occurred a few times. No antigen is known for it. The sample is drawn from a study of beta chain features in type 1 diabetes. Whole-study findings and limits: The study notes PCR might favor shorter templates equally in patients and controls. Healthy donors had naive, central memory and Treg TCRB repertoires that appeared less similar than those seen among patients. A pattern of fewer insertions and more deletions at VDJ junctions was seen in type 1 diabetes patients.

Expressed TCRB transcripts were sequenced, since all the RNA that had been isolated was reverse transcribed. Here immunoSEQ multiplex PCR was the method, and the copy in TCRdb shows in-frame clones only, minus some. The sample yields around 500,000 clones, about an eighth seen once. Germline lookup yields CDR1 KGHSH and CDR2 LQKENI. The V end lost 0 bases, the J end lost 5 bases, and 11 bases lay between the germline ends. The CDR3 is 15 amino acids. Using CD45RO/CCR7/CD25/CD127/CD95/CD27, CD4+ naive, central memory, regulatory and stem cell-like memory cells were sorted. This receptor was obtained from a woman aged 18-30 years in good health. Sample: naive CD4+ T cells from blood. V gene TRBV18 combines with J gene TRBJ2-1, with a possible D match to TRBD2 (5 bases). The CDR3 loop reads CASSPPGVRNNEQFF. Here the CDR3 DNA reads TGTGCCAGCTCACCACCGGGAGTCCGGAACAATGAGCAGTTCTTC.